This T cell receptor beta chain was observed in a study of T-cell memory formation after mild COVID-19. Study context: TCR clusters mostly belonged to single donors.

Worth noting for this clonotype: Its antigen is unknown.

TCRdb analysed the 5' RACE reads with MiXCR anew, one entry per CDR3 protein. The table includes 300,000 to 350,000 distinct CDR3 sequences, 14% detected once. Study-wide results and limits: Specificity for SARS-CoV-2 was not confirmed among the second-wave clones peaking on day 37.

Germline CDR1 reads SEHNR; CDR2 reads FQNEAQ (reference sequence). This CDR3 is built from 12 residues. Trimming cost V 11 bases and J 2 bases, with 11 bases left between them. The sample taken for sequencing was PBMCs or a T cell subset sorted from them (not recorded which). The chain combines TRBV7-9 with TRBJ2-3; D tentatively fits TRBD1 or TRBD2 (5 bases each). The TCR originated in a man aged 18-30 years who had mild COVID-19 (a few samples of this study predate the infection). Cell type and time point are not known. CDR3 in DNA: TGTGCCGGGGGAGTGAACACAGATACGCAGTATTTT. Translating gives CAGGVNTDTQYF. The variable domain in full, completed from reference TRBV7-9 and TRBJ2-3, reads DTGVSQNPRHKITKRGQNVTFRCDPISEHNRLYWYRQTLGQGPEFLTYFQNEAQLEKSRLLSDRFSAERPKGSFSTLEIQRTEQGDSAMYLCAGGVNTDTQYFGPGTRLTVL.